The T cell receptor beta chain described here comes from a study of blood T cell repertoires in COVID-19. Study-wide background: Spain, Italy and the United States supplied samples that represented acute and convalescent COVID-19.

The CDR3 totals 16 residues. The J segment lost 6 bases and the V segment lost 3 bases, leaving 8 bases of the junction unmatched. Germline assignment: CDR1 LNHDA and CDR2 SQIVND (reference sequence). Per the authors' pipeline: Researchers report that nucleated cell counts were estimated from reference gene primer amplification. TCRdb keeps only in-frame clones here, not all; method: immunoSEQ multiplex PCR. Clone size and the V and J calls come from that table; the DNA yielded D and trimming. This repertoire shows some 160,000 clones, 84% found once; its top ten account for about 8%. The material sequenced was PBMCs or T cells enriched from blood (not recorded which). This sequence joins TRBV19 and TRBJ2-2; 9 nucleotides line up with TRBD2. The TCR originated in a woman between 45 and 65 years old who had recovered from COVID-19. In DNA, the CDR3 is TGTGCCAGTAGTATCGGGACTAGCAGTTTCCCCGGGGAGCTGTTTTTT. Protein product: CASSIGTSSFPGELFF. Full variable domain (outside the CDR3, taken from reference TRBV19 and TRBJ2-2): DGGITQSPKYLFRKEGQNVTLSCEQNLNHDAMYWYRQDPGQGLRLIYYSQIVNDFQKGDIAEGYSVSREKKESFPLTVTSAQKNPTAFYLCASSIGTSSFPGELFFGEGSRLTVL.